This TCR beta chain was captured in a study of neurological immune-mediated disorders. In Maryland, USA, blood bank volunteers were the healthy controls. The sample holds many counts of this clonotype. Antigen unknown. Synthesis of cDNA was performed by 5'RACE using 10-nucleotide random UMIs. TCRdb analysed the 5' RACE reads with MiXCR anew, one entry per CDR3 protein. The table has about 79,000 distinct CDR3 sequences, 13% to 15% seen once. Overall study results and limits: Whereas HTLV-1-associated myelopathy showed the most TCR clonal expansion, multiple sclerosis showed the least, with levels below those of healthy controls. The absence of any CDR3 amino acid sequence shared by expanded clones across subjects suggests that repertoires were private in all groups.

Trimming removed 3 bases at V and 5 bases at J, with 10 bases between. Per the germline V gene, CDR1 is SGHRS and CDR2 is YFSETQ. CDR3 length: 13 residues. The chain has TRBV5-1 and TRBJ2-3; D possibly corresponds to TRBD2 (5 bases). The sample consisted of PBMCs. This clonotype was obtained from a woman aged 45 to 65 in good health. Here the CDR3 DNA reads TGCGCCAGCAGCTGGCTAGCCGTAGATACGCAGTATTTT. Residues: CASSWLAVDTQYF.